The rows below give T cell receptor beta chains drawn from one sample of a study of graft-versus-host responses after intestinal transplantation. These TCRs are of unknown antigen specificity. Assay used: immunoSEQ multiplex PCR; TCRdb lists only in-frame clones, some missing. The repertoire holds 100,000 to 140,000 clones, with about 91% as singletons. This specimen was unstimulated CD4+ T cells sorted from spleen or lymph node cells, taken before transplant. Source of these receptors: a human donor who was the organ donor for an intestinal transplant. The CDR3 runs from the conserved cysteine through the conserved F or W. The D gene is left open where the match is weak. Size is omitted from some rows. Given values are once, few, many or a class for expanded clones.

d_call: NA; j_call: TRBJ2-6; v_call: TRBV5-8; clone_size: once; cdr3_aa: CASSFVWGTGANVLTF; cdr3_nt: TGTGCCAGCAGCTTTGTTTGGGGTACTGGGGCCAACGTCCTGACTTTC
d_call: TRBD1; j_call: TRBJ1-2; v_call: TRBV6-1; clone_size: NA; cdr3_aa: CASSAHTGGDYGYTF; cdr3_nt: TGTGCCAGCAGTGCCCATACAGGGGGCGACTATGGCTACACCTTC
d_call: TRBD2; j_call: TRBJ2-3; v_call: TRBV25-1; clone_size: NA; cdr3_aa: CASSEYGGGARGTQYF; cdr3_nt: TGTGCCAGCAGTGAATATGGCGGGGGGGCGAGGGGTACGCAGTATTTT
d_call: NA; j_call: TRBJ2-6; v_call: TRBV7-9; clone_size: NA; cdr3_aa: CASSFFRAGANVLTF; cdr3_nt: TGTGCCAGCAGCTTTTTCAGGGCTGGGGCCAACGTCCTGACTTTC
d_call: TRBD1; j_call: TRBJ1-1; v_call: TRBV18; clone_size: NA; cdr3_aa: CASSQTGGNTEAFF; cdr3_nt: TGTGCCAGCTCCCAGACAGGGGGGAACACTGAAGCTTTCTTT
d_call: NA; j_call: TRBJ1-6; v_call: TRBV6-1; clone_size: NA; cdr3_aa: CASSTAIANSPLHF; cdr3_nt: TGTGCCAGCAGTACAGCGATAGCTAATTCACCCCTCCACTTT
d_call: TRBD1; j_call: TRBJ2-5; v_call: TRBV11-3; clone_size: once; cdr3_aa: CASSLGQGWGETQYF; cdr3_nt: TGTGCCAGCAGCTTGGGACAGGGATGGGGAGAGACCCAGTACTTC
d_call: NA; j_call: TRBJ1-1; v_call: TRBV5-1; clone_size: NA; cdr3_aa: CASSPPGRGGQLNTEAFF; cdr3_nt: TGCGCCAGCAGCCCTCCCGGTCGGGGAGGACAGCTGAACACTGAAGCTTTCTTT
d_call: TRBD2; j_call: TRBJ2-3; v_call: TRBV11-3; clone_size: NA; cdr3_aa: CASSMSGGITDTQYF; cdr3_nt: TGTGCCAGCAGCATGAGCGGGGGGATCACAGATACGCAGTATTTT
d_call: TRBD1; j_call: TRBJ2-4; v_call: TRBV5-4; clone_size: NA; cdr3_aa: CASSFDRGNIQYF; cdr3_nt: TGTGCCAGCAGTTTTGACAGGGGAAACATTCAGTACTTC
d_call: NA; j_call: TRBJ1-1; v_call: TRBV6-1; clone_size: NA; cdr3_aa: CASSARVNTEAFF; cdr3_nt: TGTGCCAGCAGTGCCAGGGTGAACACTGAAGCTTTCTTT
d_call: NA; j_call: TRBJ2-2; v_call: TRBV6-5; clone_size: NA; cdr3_aa: CASSYSSGVRTGELFF; cdr3_nt: TGTGCCAGCAGTTACTCCTCTGGGGTACGGACCGGGGAGCTGTTTTTT
d_call: TRBD1; j_call: TRBJ2-1; v_call: TRBV29-1; clone_size: few; cdr3_aa: CSVEDQVRGTLDEQFF; cdr3_nt: TGCAGCGTTGAAGATCAGGTCAGGGGGACGTTGGATGAGCAGTTCTTC
d_call: NA; j_call: TRBJ2-3; v_call: TRBV6-1; clone_size: few; cdr3_aa: CASTSAFTDTQYF; cdr3_nt: TGTGCCAGCACCTCAGCCTTCACAGATACGCAGTATTTT
d_call: NA; j_call: TRBJ2-7; v_call: TRBV1; clone_size: NA; cdr3_aa: CTSSQGGPDEPYEQYF; cdr3_nt: TGCACCAGCAGCCAAGGAGGTCCGGACGAGCCCTACGAGCAGTACTTC
d_call: TRBD1; j_call: TRBJ2-3; v_call: TRBV5-1; clone_size: NA; cdr3_aa: CASSQGQGGTDTQYF; cdr3_nt: TGCGCCAGCAGCCAGGGACAGGGGGGCACAGATACGCAGTATTTT
d_call: NA; j_call: TRBJ1-5; v_call: TRBV5-1; clone_size: few; cdr3_aa: CASSKDSNQPQHF; cdr3_nt: TGCGCCAGCAGCAAGGACAGTAATCAGCCCCAGCATTTT
d_call: NA; j_call: TRBJ1-1; v_call: TRBV29-1; clone_size: NA; cdr3_aa: CSVKDAAAFF; cdr3_nt: TGCAGCGTCAAGGATGCCGCGGCTTTCTTT
d_call: NA; j_call: TRBJ1-1; v_call: TRBV6-1; clone_size: NA; cdr3_aa: CASSGQPRGDLTEAFF; cdr3_nt: TGTGCCAGCAGTGGCCAGCCGCGGGGGGACTTAACTGAAGCTTTCTTT
d_call: NA; j_call: TRBJ1-3; v_call: TRBV7-9; clone_size: NA; cdr3_aa: CASSHQGNTIYF; cdr3_nt: TGTGCCAGCAGCCATCAGGGAAACACCATATATTTT
d_call: TRBD2; j_call: TRBJ2-7; v_call: TRBV2; clone_size: NA; cdr3_aa: CASSTTGQTSGGQYEQYF; cdr3_nt: TGTGCCAGCAGTACGACAGGCCAGACTAGCGGGGGGCAGTACGAGCAGTACTTC
d_call: TRBD1; j_call: TRBJ2-2; v_call: TRBV19; clone_size: NA; cdr3_aa: CASRFSGTGNTGELFF; cdr3_nt: TGTGCCAGTAGATTCTCCGGGACAGGCAACACCGGGGAGCTGTTTTTT
d_call: NA; j_call: TRBJ2-7; v_call: TRBV20-1; clone_size: once; cdr3_aa: CSARRRGIKYF; cdr3_nt: TGCAGTGCTAGGCGGCGCGGGATAAAGTACTTC
d_call: TRBD2; j_call: TRBJ2-1; v_call: TRBV29-1; clone_size: NA; cdr3_aa: CSSSLAGVKFF; cdr3_nt: TGCAGCTCTTCACTAGCGGGGGTTAAGTTCTTC
d_call: NA; j_call: TRBJ2-1; v_call: TRBV5-8; clone_size: NA; cdr3_aa: CASSLRWISVAYNEQFF; cdr3_nt: TGTGCCAGCAGCTTGAGGTGGATAAGCGTCGCCTACAATGAGCAGTTCTTC
d_call: NA; j_call: TRBJ2-5; v_call: TRBV5-1; clone_size: NA; cdr3_aa: CASGPRGGSEETQYF; cdr3_nt: TGCGCCAGCGGCCCTAGGGGGGGCAGCGAGGAGACCCAGTACTTC
d_call: TRBD2; j_call: TRBJ2-3; v_call: TRBV9; clone_size: NA; cdr3_aa: CASSVPLAGGISSTDTQYF; cdr3_nt: TGTGCCAGCAGCGTACCACTAGCGGGGGGGATTTCTAGCACAGATACGCAGTATTTT
d_call: NA; j_call: TRBJ2-1; v_call: TRBV4-1; clone_size: NA; cdr3_aa: CASSPQRPGSGEQFF; cdr3_nt: TGCGCCAGCAGCCCTCAGAGACCGGGGAGCGGTGAGCAGTTCTTC
d_call: TRBD1; j_call: TRBJ2-5; v_call: TRBV2; clone_size: NA; cdr3_aa: CASSGLQGVPLMQYF; cdr3_nt: TGTGCCAGCAGTGGCCTACAGGGGGTGCCTCTAATGCAGTACTTC
d_call: NA; j_call: TRBJ2-6; v_call: TRBV9; clone_size: once; cdr3_aa: CASSVAGGSGANVLTF; cdr3_nt: TGTGCCAGCAGCGTCGCCGGAGGCTCTGGGGCCAACGTCCTGACTTTC
d_call: NA; j_call: TRBJ1-2; v_call: TRBV6-1; clone_size: NA; cdr3_aa: CASSEAPGAAYGYTF; cdr3_nt: TGTGCCAGCAGTGAAGCCCCAGGGGCAGCCTATGGCTACACCTTC
d_call: TRBD1; j_call: TRBJ2-7; v_call: TRBV7-9; clone_size: NA; cdr3_aa: CASRHNEGAPYEQYF; cdr3_nt: TGTGCCAGCAGACACAACGAGGGGGCCCCCTACGAGCAGTACTTC
d_call: NA; j_call: TRBJ2-5; v_call: TRBV11-2; clone_size: NA; cdr3_aa: CASAGPQETQYF; cdr3_nt: TGTGCCAGCGCGGGACCCCAAGAGACCCAGTACTTC
d_call: NA; j_call: TRBJ1-5; v_call: TRBV2; clone_size: NA; cdr3_aa: CASSSGWVAFQPQHF; cdr3_nt: TGTGCCAGCAGTTCAGGGTGGGTTGCGTTTCAGCCCCAGCATTTT
d_call: TRBD1; j_call: TRBJ2-1; v_call: TRBV10-3; clone_size: NA; cdr3_aa: CAISERVGQATYNEQFF; cdr3_nt: TGTGCCATCAGTGAGCGGGTCGGACAGGCGACCTACAATGAGCAGTTCTTC
d_call: TRBD2; j_call: TRBJ2-5; v_call: TRBV6-5; clone_size: once; cdr3_aa: CASSTLAGETQYF; cdr3_nt: TGTGCCAGCAGTACCCTAGCGGGGGAGACCCAGTACTTC
d_call: TRBD1; j_call: TRBJ1-1; v_call: TRBV19; clone_size: NA; cdr3_aa: CASSTTGGRVTEAFF; cdr3_nt: TGTGCCAGTAGTACGACAGGGGGTAGGGTCACTGAAGCTTTCTTT
d_call: NA; j_call: TRBJ1-6; v_call: TRBV9; clone_size: NA; cdr3_aa: CASSVDGGNSPLHF; cdr3_nt: TGTGCCAGCAGCGTAGATGGTGGGAATTCACCCCTCCACTTT
d_call: TRBD1; j_call: TRBJ1-4; v_call: TRBV19; clone_size: few; cdr3_aa: CASNLRDREKLFF; cdr3_nt: TGTGCCAGTAACCTCCGGGACAGAGAAAAACTGTTTTTT
d_call: NA; j_call: TRBJ2-1; v_call: TRBV21-1; clone_size: few; cdr3_aa: CASRKKESGTSEYNEQFF; cdr3_nt: TGTGCCAGCAGAAAAAAGGAGTCCGGGACTAGCGAATACAATGAGCAGTTCTTC
d_call: NA; j_call: TRBJ2-7; v_call: TRBV5-5; clone_size: few; cdr3_aa: CASSWAPASPYEQYF; cdr3_nt: TGTGCCAGCAGCTGGGCCCCTGCCTCCCCCTACGAGCAGTACTTC
d_call: NA; j_call: TRBJ2-7; v_call: TRBV7-9; clone_size: NA; cdr3_aa: CASSLVGGLGEQYF; cdr3_nt: TGTGCCAGCAGCTTAGTGGGGGGGCTGGGCGAGCAGTACTTC
d_call: NA; j_call: TRBJ2-7; v_call: TRBV29-1; clone_size: NA; cdr3_aa: CSSSGRTYEQYF; cdr3_nt: TGCAGCTCATCGGGCAGGACCTACGAGCAGTACTTC
d_call: TRBD2; j_call: TRBJ2-7; v_call: TRBV5-4; clone_size: NA; cdr3_aa: CASSLEQGLLQYF; cdr3_nt: TGTGCCAGCAGCTTGGAGCAGGGACTATTGCAGTACTTC
d_call: NA; j_call: TRBJ2-5; v_call: TRBV7-9; clone_size: NA; cdr3_aa: CASSSRALQETQYF; cdr3_nt: TGTGCCAGCAGCTCCCGGGCCTTACAAGAGACCCAGTACTTC
d_call: TRBD1; j_call: TRBJ2-1; v_call: TRBV7-6; clone_size: NA; cdr3_aa: CASSLGDRGRNEQFF; cdr3_nt: TGTGCCAGCAGCTTAGGGGACAGGGGGCGGAATGAGCAGTTCTTC
d_call: NA; j_call: TRBJ2-7; v_call: TRBV18; clone_size: few; cdr3_aa: CASSPPSQSSSYEQYF; cdr3_nt: TGTGCCAGCTCACCACCTTCACAGTCTAGCTCCTACGAGCAGTACTTC
d_call: NA; j_call: TRBJ2-3; v_call: TRBV5-1; clone_size: few; cdr3_aa: CASSPRGADTQYF; cdr3_nt: TGCGCCAGCAGCCCCAGGGGCGCAGATACGCAGTATTTT
d_call: NA; j_call: TRBJ1-2; v_call: TRBV5-1; clone_size: NA; cdr3_aa: CASSFTSGINYGYTF; cdr3_nt: TGCGCCAGCAGCTTCACTTCTGGGATTAACTATGGCTACACCTTC
d_call: TRBD1; j_call: TRBJ1-4; v_call: TRBV9; clone_size: once; cdr3_aa: CASSPAGAGGINEKLFF; cdr3_nt: TGTGCCAGCAGCCCTGCCGGGGCAGGGGGTATTAATGAAAAACTGTTTTTT